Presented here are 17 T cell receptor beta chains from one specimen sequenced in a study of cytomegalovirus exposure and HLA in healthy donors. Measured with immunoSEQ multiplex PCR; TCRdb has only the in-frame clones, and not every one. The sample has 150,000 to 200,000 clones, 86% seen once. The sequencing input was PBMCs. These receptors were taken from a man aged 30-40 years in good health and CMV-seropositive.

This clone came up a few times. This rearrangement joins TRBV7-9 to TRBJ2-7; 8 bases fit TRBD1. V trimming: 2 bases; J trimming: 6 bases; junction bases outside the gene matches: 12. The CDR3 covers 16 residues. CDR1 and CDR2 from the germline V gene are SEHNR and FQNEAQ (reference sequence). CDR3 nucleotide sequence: TGTGCCAGCAGCTTAACCGGTCGGGACAGGCGGGGCGAGCAGTACTTC. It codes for CASSLTGRDRRGEQYF.

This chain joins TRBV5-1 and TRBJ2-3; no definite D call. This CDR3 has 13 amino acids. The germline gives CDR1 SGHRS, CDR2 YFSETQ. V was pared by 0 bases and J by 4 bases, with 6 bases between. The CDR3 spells CASSLAGADTQYF. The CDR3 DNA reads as TGCGCCAGCAGCTTGGCGGGCGCAGATACGCAGTATTTT.

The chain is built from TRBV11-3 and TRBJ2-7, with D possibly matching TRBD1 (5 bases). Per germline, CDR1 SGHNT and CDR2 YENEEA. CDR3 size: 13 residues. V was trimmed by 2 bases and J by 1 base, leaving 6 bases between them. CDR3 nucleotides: TGTGCCAGCAGCTTAAGGGGTTCCTACGAGCAGTACTTC. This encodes CASSLRGSYEQYF.

The CDR3 is CASHIGAGANEQFF. In DNA form, the CDR3 reads TGTGCCAGCCACATTGGAGCGGGAGCTAATGAGCAGTTCTTC. The chain links TRBV27 to TRBJ2-1, with 8 bases matching TRBD2. The trim removed 8 bases at V and 7 bases at J, leaving 10 bases unmatched. The CDR3 has 14 residues. CDR1 MNHEY and CDR2 SMNVEV come from the germline V gene (reference sequence).

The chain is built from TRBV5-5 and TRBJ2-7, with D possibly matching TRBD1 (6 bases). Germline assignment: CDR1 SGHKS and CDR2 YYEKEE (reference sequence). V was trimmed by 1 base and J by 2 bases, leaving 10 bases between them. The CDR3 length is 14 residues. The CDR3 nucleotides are TGTGCCAGCAGCTTGTCCCAGGGGACCTACGAGCAGTACTTC. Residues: CASSLSQGTYEQYF.

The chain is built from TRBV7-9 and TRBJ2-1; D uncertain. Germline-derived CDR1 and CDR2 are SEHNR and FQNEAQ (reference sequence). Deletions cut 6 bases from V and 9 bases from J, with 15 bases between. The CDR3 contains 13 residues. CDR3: CASRPQGLVEQFF. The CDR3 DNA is TGTGCCAGCAGACCACAAGGGCTGGTTGAGCAGTTCTTC.

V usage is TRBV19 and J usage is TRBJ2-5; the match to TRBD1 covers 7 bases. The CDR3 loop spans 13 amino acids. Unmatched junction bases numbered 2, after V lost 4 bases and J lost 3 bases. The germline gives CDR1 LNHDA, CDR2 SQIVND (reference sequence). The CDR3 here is CASSRTGKETQYF. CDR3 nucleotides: TGTGCCAGTAGTAGGACAGGAAAAGAGACCCAGTACTTC.

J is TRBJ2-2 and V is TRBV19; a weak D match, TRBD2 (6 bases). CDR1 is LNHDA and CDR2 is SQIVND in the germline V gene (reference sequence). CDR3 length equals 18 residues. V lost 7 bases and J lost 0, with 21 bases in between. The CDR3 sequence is CASISVAGRTTNTGELFF. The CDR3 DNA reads TGTGCCAGTATCTCAGTTGCGGGGCGAACGACGAACACCGGGGAGCTGTTTTTT.

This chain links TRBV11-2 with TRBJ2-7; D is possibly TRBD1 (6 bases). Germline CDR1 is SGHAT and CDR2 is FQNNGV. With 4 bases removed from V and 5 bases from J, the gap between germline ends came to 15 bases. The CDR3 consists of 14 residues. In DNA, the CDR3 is TGTGCCAGCAGCTCGCCAAAATACAGGGACGAGCAGTACTTC. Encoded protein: CASSSPKYRDEQYF.

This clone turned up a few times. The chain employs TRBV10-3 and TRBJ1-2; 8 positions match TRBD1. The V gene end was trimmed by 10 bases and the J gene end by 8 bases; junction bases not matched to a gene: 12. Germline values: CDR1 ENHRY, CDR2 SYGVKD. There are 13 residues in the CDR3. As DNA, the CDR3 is TGTGCCACCGGCAGACAGGGGACAAAGGGCTACACCTTC. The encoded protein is CATGRQGTKGYTF.

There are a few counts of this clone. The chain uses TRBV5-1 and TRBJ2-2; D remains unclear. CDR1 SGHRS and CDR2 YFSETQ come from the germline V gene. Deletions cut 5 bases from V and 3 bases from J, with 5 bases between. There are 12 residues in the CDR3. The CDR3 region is CASRVDTGELFF. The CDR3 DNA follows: TGCGCCAGCAGGGTGGACACCGGGGAGCTGTTTTTT.

Written as DNA, the CDR3 is TGTGCCAGCAGTCCCTGGACAGCAAGCCACCCCCAAGAGACCCAGTACTTC. Translation gives CASSPWTASHPQETQYF. The rearrangement joins TRBV2 to TRBJ2-5, with D possibly TRBD1 on 6 matching bases. The CDR3 is 17 residues long. CDR1 is SNHLY and CDR2 is FYNNEI in the germline V gene. V gave up 5 bases and J gave up 1 base, with 20 bases separating them.

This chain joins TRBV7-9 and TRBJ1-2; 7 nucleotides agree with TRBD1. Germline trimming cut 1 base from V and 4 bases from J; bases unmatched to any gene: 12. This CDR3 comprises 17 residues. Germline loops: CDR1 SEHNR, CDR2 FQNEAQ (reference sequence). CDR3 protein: CASSLEGQRQGSYGYTF. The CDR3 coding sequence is TGTGCCAGCAGCTTAGAGGGACAGCGGCAGGGGTCCTATGGCTACACCTTC.

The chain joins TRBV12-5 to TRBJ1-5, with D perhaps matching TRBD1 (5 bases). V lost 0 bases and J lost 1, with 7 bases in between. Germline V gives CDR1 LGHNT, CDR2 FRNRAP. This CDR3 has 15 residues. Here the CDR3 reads CASGLVGVSNQPQHF. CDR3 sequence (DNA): TGTGCTAGTGGTTTGGTAGGGGTCAGCAATCAGCCCCAGCATTTT.

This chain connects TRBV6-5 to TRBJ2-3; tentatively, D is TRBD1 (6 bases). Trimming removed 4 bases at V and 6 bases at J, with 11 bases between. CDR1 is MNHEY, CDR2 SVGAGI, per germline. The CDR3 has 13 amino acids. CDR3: CASSLRGSDTQYF. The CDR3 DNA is TGTGCCAGCAGTTTGAGGGGGAGCGATACGCAGTATTTT.

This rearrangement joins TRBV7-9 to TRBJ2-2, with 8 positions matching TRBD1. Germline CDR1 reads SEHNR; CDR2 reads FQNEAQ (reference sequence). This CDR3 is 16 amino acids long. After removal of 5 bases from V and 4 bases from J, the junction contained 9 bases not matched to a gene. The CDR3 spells CASSPTAGGGTGELFF. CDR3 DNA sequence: TGTGCCAGCAGCCCCACTGCAGGGGGCGGCACCGGGGAGCTGTTTTTT.

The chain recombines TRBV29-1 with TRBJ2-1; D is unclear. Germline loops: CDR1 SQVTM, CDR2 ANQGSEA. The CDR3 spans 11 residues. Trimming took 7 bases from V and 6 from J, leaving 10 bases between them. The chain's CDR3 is CSEEIFNEQFF. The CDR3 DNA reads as TGCAGCGAAGAAATATTCAATGAGCAGTTCTTC.